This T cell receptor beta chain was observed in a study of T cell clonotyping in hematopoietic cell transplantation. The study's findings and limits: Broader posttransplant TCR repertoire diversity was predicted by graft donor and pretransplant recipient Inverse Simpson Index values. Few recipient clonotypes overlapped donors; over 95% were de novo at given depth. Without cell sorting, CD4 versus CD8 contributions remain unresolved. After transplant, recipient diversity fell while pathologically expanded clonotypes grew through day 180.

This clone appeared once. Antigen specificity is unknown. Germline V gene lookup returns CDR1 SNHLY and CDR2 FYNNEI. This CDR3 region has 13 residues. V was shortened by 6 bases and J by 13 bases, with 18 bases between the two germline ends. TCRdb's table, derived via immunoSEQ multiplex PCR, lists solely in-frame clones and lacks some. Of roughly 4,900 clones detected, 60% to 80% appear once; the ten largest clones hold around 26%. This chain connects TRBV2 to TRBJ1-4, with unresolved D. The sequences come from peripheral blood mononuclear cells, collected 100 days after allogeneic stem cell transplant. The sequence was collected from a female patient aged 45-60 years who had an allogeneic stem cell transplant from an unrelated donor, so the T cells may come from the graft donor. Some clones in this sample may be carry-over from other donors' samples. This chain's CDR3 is CASRDPRSGALFF. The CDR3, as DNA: TGTGCCAGCAGGGACCCTCGGAGCGGCGCACTGTTTTTT.